This T cell receptor beta chain was documented in a study of blood T cell repertoires in COVID-19. Sequenced by immunoSEQ multiplex PCR; TCRdb stores in-frame clones only, minus some. The table records 70,000 to 90,000 clones, roughly 91% of them present only once. CDR1 SGDLS and CDR2 YYNGEE come from the germline V gene. V dropped 4 bases and J dropped 1 base, with 17 bases sitting between them. CDR3 length equals 16 residues. Sequenced: PBMCs or T cells enriched from blood (not recorded which). The chain couples TRBV9 to TRBJ1-2, with D possibly being TRBD1 (6 bases). This sequence was found in a woman between 50 and 59 years old with acute COVID-19. The CDR3: CASSLFGGRGNYGYTF. The DNA of the CDR3 is TGTGCCAGCAGCCTGTTTGGGGGCAGGGGTAACTATGGCTACACCTTC.